A selection of T cell receptor beta chains follows, all from one sample in a study of T cell repertoires in urothelial bladder cancer. The data were produced by immunoSEQ multiplex PCR, yet TCRdb's version contains in-frame clones alone and is incomplete. The sample has several thousand clones, 58% seen once. The sequenced sample was tumor-infiltrating cells from bladder cancer. The receptors shown here come from a human donor with urothelial carcinoma. The CDR3 runs from the conserved cysteine through the conserved F or W. D genes are given only for firm matches. Expanded clones are given a class, and other clones once, few, many or no size at all.

TRBJ2-2	-	TRBV5-1	few	CASSLGLPNTGELFF	TGCGCCAGCAGCTTGGGACTACCAAACACCGGGGAGCTGTTTTTT
TRBJ1-1	-	TRBV20-1	-	CSASGPKLAFF	TGCAGTGCTAGCGGTCCTAAGTTGGCTTTCTTT
TRBJ1-5	-	TRBV10-2	-	CASSESSGNNQPQHF	TGCGCCAGCAGTGAATCTTCCGGGAACAATCAGCCCCAGCATTTT
TRBJ1-2	-	TRBV4-1	medium-sized	CASSHPDEGTPLNYGYTF	TGCGCCAGCAGCCACCCTGACGAAGGGACACCCCTAAACTATGGCTACACCTTC
TRBJ2-7	TRBD1	TRBV10-1	few	CASSPGGQGTYEQYF	TGCGCCAGCAGCCCAGGTGGACAGGGGACCTACGAGCAGTACTTC
TRBJ2-7	-	TRBV7-9	once	CASSQTHRYEQYF	TGTGCCAGCAGCCAAACCCATAGGTACGAGCAGTACTTC
TRBJ2-2	TRBD1	TRBV7-2	-	CASSLFFDRGNTGELFF	TGTGCCAGCAGCTTGTTTTTCGACAGGGGGAACACCGGGGAGCTGTTTTTT
TRBJ2-4	-	TRBV19	-	CASTPRGQRPKNIQYF	TGTGCCAGTACCCCCCGCGGACAGAGGCCTAAAAACATTCAGTACTTC
TRBJ1-3	-	TRBV9	few	CASSVRDSGNTIYF	TGTGCCAGCAGCGTACGGGACTCTGGAAACACCATATATTTT
TRBJ2-7	-	TRBV5-1	-	CASSLAAGTYEQYF	TGCGCCAGCAGCTTGGCGGCAGGGACCTACGAGCAGTACTTC
TRBJ2-7	-	TRBV6-1	-	CASSREGATGYEQYF	TGTGCCAGCAGCAGGGAGGGGGCGACCGGATACGAGCAGTACTTC
TRBJ1-3	TRBD1	TRBV7-2	-	CASGQQGAIGLGNTIYF	TGTGCCAGCGGACAGCAGGGGGCGATTGGATTGGGAAACACCATATATTTT
TRBJ2-7	TRBD1	TRBV9	-	CASSVGTGGIYEQYF	TGTGCCAGCAGCGTCGGGACAGGGGGTATCTACGAGCAGTACTTC
TRBJ2-7	TRBD1	TRBV27	-	CASSLGLPGQGAEEQYF	TGTGCCAGCAGTTTAGGCCTACCGGGACAGGGGGCAGAAGAGCAGTACTTC
TRBJ2-7	-	TRBV30	few	CAWSGGAYEQYF	TGTGCCTGGAGTGGAGGGGCCTACGAGCAGTACTTC
TRBJ2-1	TRBD1	TRBV11-2	-	CASSRPGTANNEQFF	TGTGCCAGCAGCAGACCCGGGACAGCCAACAATGAGCAGTTCTTC
TRBJ1-1	-	TRBV30	-	CAWDRLIMNTEAFF	TGTGCCTGGGACAGACTGATTATGAACACTGAAGCTTTCTTT
TRBJ2-1	TRBD2	TRBV5-1	few	CASSSPSGGYNEQFF	TGCGCCAGCAGCTCGCCCAGCGGGGGCTACAATGAGCAGTTCTTC
TRBJ2-4	-	TRBV5-6	-	CASSLWGARKNIQYF	TGTGCCAGCAGCTTGTGGGGGGCCCGCAAAAACATTCAGTACTTC
TRBJ1-1	-	TRBV5-4	-	CASSRYRATEAFF	TGTGCCAGCAGCAGATACAGGGCCACTGAAGCTTTCTTT
TRBJ2-3	-	TRBV15	-	CATSRERAAGTDTQYF	TGTGCCACCAGCAGAGAGAGAGCGGCTGGCACAGATACGCAGTATTTT
TRBJ2-3	TRBD2	TRBV4-1	few	CASSPTSVGTDTQYF	TGCGCCAGCAGCCCAACTAGCGTCGGGACAGATACGCAGTATTTT
TRBJ2-2	-	TRBV2	few	CASRPPGTGELFF	TGTGCCAGCAGACCACCGGGGACCGGGGAGCTGTTTTTT
TRBJ2-1	TRBD2	TRBV5-4	-	CASSSRIIAGGYNEQFF	TGTGCCAGCAGCTCGCGGATTATAGCGGGGGGGTACAATGAGCAGTTCTTC
TRBJ2-5	TRBD1	TRBV5-1	-	CASRERQGEETQYF	TGCGCCAGCAGAGAGCGACAGGGCGAAGAGACCCAGTACTTC
TRBJ1-3	-	TRBV7-2	-	CASSPGPYTPYSGNTIYF	TGTGCCAGCAGCCCCGGTCCATACACTCCTTACTCTGGAAACACCATATATTTT
TRBJ1-6	-	TRBV7-9	few	CASSLTGPPNSPLHF	TGTGCCAGCAGCTTAACAGGCCCGCCTAATTCACCCCTCCACTTT
TRBJ2-7	-	TRBV10-3	-	CAISDPIGGYEQYF	TGTGCCATCAGTGACCCTATTGGGGGTTACGAGCAGTACTTC
TRBJ2-1	TRBD2	TRBV9	medium-sized	CASSVASGGYNEQFF	TGTGCCAGCAGCGTAGCTAGCGGGGGATATAATGAGCAGTTCTTC
TRBJ1-2	-	TRBV28	-	CASSTARGYTF	TGTGCCAGCAGTACAGCTCGGGGCTACACCTTC
TRBJ1-1	-	TRBV11-3	-	CASSLGNGRGTFF	TGTGCCAGCAGCTTAGGCAATGGCCGGGGAACTTTCTTT
TRBJ2-4	-	TRBV27	few	CASRQPRGERNPKNIQYF	TGTGCCAGCAGGCAACCCCGAGGGGAGCGGAACCCCAAAAACATTCAGTACTTC
TRBJ2-7	-	TRBV6-1	-	CASSEVQLYEQYF	TGTGCCAGCAGTGAGGTCCAACTCTACGAGCAGTACTTC
TRBJ2-3	TRBD2	TRBV4-2	-	CASSQRGGRDTQYF	TGTGCCAGCAGCCAACGGGGGGGCCGGGATACGCAGTATTTT
TRBJ2-7	-	TRBV5-1	-	CASSLGGSSYEQYF	TGCGCCAGCAGCCTAGGAGGTAGCTCCTACGAGCAGTACTTC
TRBJ2-7	TRBD2	TRBV7-2	few	CASSASSGGYEQYF	TGTGCCAGCAGCGCCTCCTCGGGGGGCTACGAGCAGTACTTC
TRBJ2-6	TRBD1	TRBV5-4	once	CASSPRTGAGANVLTF	TGTGCCAGCAGCCCCCGGACAGGGGCTGGGGCCAACGTCCTGACTTTC
TRBJ1-3	-	TRBV9	-	CASSLDSSGNTIYF	TGTGCCAGCAGCCTCGATAGCTCTGGAAACACCATATATTTT
TRBJ2-3	-	TRBV7-2	-	CASSLGPFVLGGPTDTQYF	TGTGCCAGCAGCTTAGGACCATTCGTATTAGGGGGGCCCACAGATACGCAGTATTTT
TRBJ1-2	TRBD1	TRBV6-5	once	CASSLGQAGYGYTF	TGTGCCAGCAGTCTCGGACAGGCCGGCTATGGCTACACCTTC
TRBJ2-2	-	TRBV19	-	CASSTTSTGELFF	TGTGCCAGTAGTACCACGAGCACCGGGGAGCTGTTTTTT
TRBJ2-1	-	TRBV19	once	CASSIGLRLDYNEQFF	TGTGCCAGTAGTATAGGACTTAGACTGGATTACAATGAGCAGTTCTTC
TRBJ2-5	-	TRBV11-2	few	CASSFTGQGGETQYF	TGTGCCAGCAGCTTTACCGGGCAGGGGGGAGAGACCCAGTACTTC
TRBJ1-1	-	TRBV5-4	-	CASSLPHPTRDAEAFF	TGTGCCAGCAGCTTGCCTCACCCAACCAGGGACGCTGAAGCTTTCTTT
TRBJ2-1	-	TRBV15	many	CATLAPSYNEQFF	TGTGCCACCCTGGCCCCCTCCTACAATGAGCAGTTCTTC
TRBJ2-5	-	TRBV12-5	-	CASGTRRSGAGQETQYF	TGTGCTAGTGGAACGAGGCGTTCAGGGGCCGGCCAAGAGACCCAGTACTTC
TRBJ1-3	-	TRBV6-5	-	CASSYRTETSGNTIYF	TGTGCCAGCAGTTACCGGACAGAGACTTCTGGAAACACCATATATTTT
TRBJ1-5	TRBD1	TRBV2	-	CASREGANQPQHF	TGTGCCAGCAGGGAGGGGGCGAATCAGCCCCAGCATTTT
TRBJ2-7	-	TRBV2	-	CASSPGRNSYEQYF	TGTGCCAGCAGTCCCGGCAGGAACTCCTACGAGCAGTACTTC
TRBJ2-7	TRBD2	TRBV5-4	-	CASSPQRGVYEQYF	TGTGCCAGCAGCCCCCAGCGGGGGGTCTACGAGCAGTACTTC
TRBJ2-7	TRBD2	TRBV6-5	-	CASTGLAAEQYF	TGTGCCAGCACCGGACTAGCGGCCGAGCAGTACTTC
TRBJ1-6	-	TRBV6-6	few	CASSYSPDSPLHF	TGTGCCAGCAGTTACTCCCCGGATTCACCCCTCCACTTT
TRBJ2-1	-	TRBV27	medium-sized	CASRAESSSSYNEQFF	TGTGCCAGCAGGGCGGAAAGTAGCAGCTCCTACAATGAGCAGTTCTTC
TRBJ2-1	TRBD2	TRBV19	-	CASNTIAGGYKNEQFF	TGTGCCAGTAACACAATAGCGGGGGGCTATAAAAATGAGCAGTTCTTC